This is a list of T cell receptor beta chains from one sample in a study of Graves' ophthalmopathy and Graves' hyperthyroidism. TCRdb processed the multiplex PCR reads anew with MiXCR; each CDR3 protein has one entry. The table shows roughly 700,000 distinct CDR3 sequences, with about 44% occurring only once. Sequencing was carried out using peripheral blood. The receptors here all came from an adult man with Graves' ophthalmopathy. The CDR3 runs from the conserved cysteine through the conserved F or W.

j_gene | v_gene | CDR3aa
TRBJ2-7 | TRBV7-9 | CASSFSGTPGEQYF
TRBJ2-5 | TRBV12-3/TRBV12-4 | CASTGDSGTQYF
TRBJ1-2 | TRBV7-9 | CASSLQGAYGYTF
TRBJ2-7 | TRBV5-4 | CASSSPEGVEQYF
TRBJ1-6 | TRBV10-3 | CASSEFRPGQGESPLHF
TRBJ2-7 | TRBV20-1 | CSATGTSAYGQYF
TRBJ1-2 | TRBV7-6 | CASSGPLKDRGFSLDYGYTF
TRBJ2-7 | TRBV29-1 | CSVVRGAYEQYF
TRBJ2-6 | TRBV10-3 | CAISSGGGANVLTF
TRBJ1-4 | TRBV10-3 | CATRTRSGEKLFF
TRBJ2-7 | TRBV29-1 | CSVQRTSSGLDEQYF
TRBJ1-2 | TRBV15 | CASSPDRRGYTF
TRBJ1-2 | TRBV7-2 | CASSRSQGARGYTF
TRBJ1-6 | TRBV20-1 | CSAPGQGTHNSPLHF
TRBJ2-7 | TRBV2 | CASKEMNEQYF
TRBJ2-2 | TRBV7-9 | CASSLNQGTGRNTGELFF
TRBJ2-7 | TRBV12-3/TRBV12-4 | CASRKTSGGWDEQYF
TRBJ2-5 | TRBV7-2 | CASSQPGLAGGETQYF
TRBJ1-2 | TRBV7-2 | CAIQPGYGYTF
TRBJ1-1 | TRBV19 | CASSLGQGVPAFF
NA | TRBV7-9 | CASTKGAGSYEQYF
TRBJ1-3 | TRBV11-2 | CASSIGHGYTIYF
TRBJ2-5 | TRBV7-9 | CASSLLAGQEETQYF
TRBJ1-1 | TRBV2 | CASSDRAGSTEAFF
TRBJ1-5 | TRBV24-1 | CATSDPAGQPQHF
TRBJ2-5 | TRBV20-1 | CSAIEIRQSETQYF
TRBJ2-2 | TRBV15 | CATGKTSGSGSNTGELFF
TRBJ1-1 | TRBV10-3 | CASTPGTDEAFF
TRBJ1-2 | TRBV7-9 | CASTREGQGFGYTF
TRBJ2-7 | TRBV20-1 | CSASGDRTSYEQYF
TRBJ1-2 | TRBV10-3 | CASSYYYDRTNYGYTF
TRBJ1-5 | TRBV24-1 | CATLRGHQPQHF
TRBJ2-2 | TRBV25-1 | CASVQSGELFF